The rows below give T cell receptor beta chains drawn from one sample of a study of human T cells and chemical hapten exposure. MiXCR, applied by TCRdb to the RACE reads, yields one record per CDR3 protein. The sample carries 180,000 or so distinct CDR3 sequences, around 20% recorded once. This specimen was whole blood, taken in connection with sensitization to the hapten diphenylcyclopropenone (DPC). These receptors came from a woman aged 50 to 60 with alopecia areata. Some clones in this sample may be carry-over from other donors' samples. Both conserved end residues are part of each CDR3. The D gene is left open where the match is weak. Clone size is shown for a subset of rows, as once, few, many or a class of expanded clone.

j_gene | d_gene | abundance | v_gene | CDR3nt | CDR3aa
TRBJ2-5 | TRBD2 | - | TRBV19 | TGTGCCAGTAGCTCTAGCGGGATCGAGACCCAGTACTTC | CASSSSGIETQYF
TRBJ1-4 | - | many | TRBV6-6 | TGTGCCAGCAGTTACTACGGGAATGAAAAACTGTTTTTT | CASSYYGNEKLFF
TRBJ2-1 | - | few | TRBV10-3 | TGTGCCATCAGTGGAGGGGACATTCTCCCTGAGCAGTTCTTC | CAISGGDILPEQFF
TRBJ1-6 | - | many | TRBV11-2 | TGTGCCAGCAGCTTCCGTGATTCACCCCTCCACTTT | CASSFRDSPLHF
TRBJ1-4 | TRBD1 | few | TRBV19 | TGTGCCAGTAGTACCGGGACAGAGGGAAAACTGTTTTTT | CASSTGTEGKLFF
TRBJ1-3 | TRBD1 | - | TRBV7-2 | TGTGCCAGCAGCAGGGACAGGGGGGGTTCTGGAAACACCATATATTTT | CASSRDRGGSGNTIYF
TRBJ2-7 | TRBD2 | - | TRBV12-3/TRBV12-4 | TGTGCCAGCAGTCCGGGACTAGCAATCCACGAGCAGTACTTC | CASSPGLAIHEQYF
TRBJ2-7 | TRBD2 | - | TRBV29-1 | TGCAGCGGAACTATTGGGGGGGTCTACGAGCAGTACTTC | CSGTIGGVYEQYF
TRBJ2-1 | - | few | TRBV3-1 | TGTGCCAGCAGCCAAGCAAGGGCGGACAATGAGCAGTTCTTC | CASSQARADNEQFF
TRBJ2-7 | - | - | TRBV11-2 | TGTGCCAGCAGCTTAACGGGGCGGGCCCCGCGCCTCTACGAGCAGTACTTC | CASSLTGRAPRLYEQYF
TRBJ1-2 | - | few | TRBV30 | TGTGCCTGGAGGGAACAGGGAGCTAACTATGGCTACACCTTC | CAWREQGANYGYTF
TRBJ2-1 | - | - | TRBV12-3/TRBV12-4 | TGTGCCAGCAGTGACGGCGGTGAGCAGTTCTTC | CASSDGGEQFF
TRBJ1-1 | - | - | TRBV29-1 | TGCAGCGTTGGGGGGGCGGGAAGTACTGAAGCTTTCTTT | CSVGGAGSTEAFF
TRBJ2-1 | TRBD2 | few | TRBV20-1 | TGCAGTGCTAGAGATTTGGGACTAGCGGGAACCAATGAGCAGTTCTTC | CSARDLGLAGTNEQFF
TRBJ2-3 | TRBD1 | - | TRBV6-6 | TGTGCCAGCAGTTACTTAAGAACAGGGGACGGGGATACGCAGTATTTT | CASSYLRTGDGDTQYF
TRBJ1-4 | - | few | TRBV5-1 | TGCGCCAGCAGCGTTCCATCGGGGGGCGCGAGTGAAAAACTGTTTTTT | CASSVPSGGASEKLFF
TRBJ2-1 | TRBD2 | - | TRBV10-3 | TGTGCCATCACCCCCCAAGGGACTAGCGGGATGAATGAGCAGTTCTTC | CAITPQGTSGMNEQFF
TRBJ2-1 | - | - | TRBV29-1 | TGCAGCGTTCAGGGTTCCTCCTACAATGAGCAGTTCTTC | CSVQGSSYNEQFF
TRBJ2-1 | - | - | TRBV5-4 | TGTGCCAGCTCAGCTCGAGGACCGGTTCACAATGAGCAGTTCTTC | CASSARGPVHNEQFF
TRBJ2-3 | - | - | TRBV29-1 | TGCAGCGTTGGAGGAGATACGCAGTATTTT | CSVGGDTQYF
TRBJ2-3 | - | many | TRBV9 | TGTGCCAGCAGCGTAGGGGGGGCGGCAGATACGCAGTATTTT | CASSVGGAADTQYF
TRBJ2-1 | - | - | TRBV6-5 | TGTGCCAGCAGTCGCGGCGGTAAATCTTACAATGAGCAGTTCTTC | CASSRGGKSYNEQFF
TRBJ2-7 | TRBD2 | - | TRBV20-1 | TGCAGTGCTTATACTAGCGGGAGTTACTCCTACGAGCAGTACTTC | CSAYTSGSYSYEQYF
TRBJ2-1 | - | - | TRBV9 | TGTGCCAGCAGCGTAGTGTCTGGGGAGCAGTTCTTC | CASSVVSGEQFF
TRBJ2-2 | - | many | TRBV7-6 | TGTGCCAGCAGCCAAACTAGAAACACCGGGGAGCTGTTTTTT | CASSQTRNTGELFF
TRBJ2-5 | TRBD1 | few | TRBV11-2 | TGTGCCAGCAGCTTCCACAGGGGGTGGCAAGAGACCCAGTACTTC | CASSFHRGWQETQYF
TRBJ1-2 | - | few | TRBV10-3 | TGTGCCATCAGTGGGGCCGAGGGGAACTATGGCTACACCTTC | CAISGAEGNYGYTF
TRBJ2-6 | - | few | TRBV6-5 | TGTGCCAGCAGGTCGACCGGGGTCTCTGGGGCCAACGTCCTGACTTTC | CASRSTGVSGANVLTF
TRBJ2-7 | - | - | TRBV10-3 | TGTGCCATCAGGGCCCCCGACAACTACGAGCAGTACTTC | CAIRAPDNYEQYF
TRBJ2-6 | - | - | TRBV28 | TGTGCCAGCAGTATAGGACGGGTCTCTGGGGCCAACGTCCTGACTTTC | CASSIGRVSGANVLTF
TRBJ1-2 | TRBD1 | - | TRBV27 | TGTGCCAGCAGACAAGCAGGGGGAAGTGGCTACACCTTC | CASRQAGGSGYTF
TRBJ2-3 | TRBD1 | - | TRBV20-1 | TGCAGTGCTAGGGGACAGGGTGTTACGCAGTATTTT | CSARGQGVTQYF
TRBJ1-1 | - | - | TRBV4-1 | TGCGCCAGCAGCCAACTAAGCCCTGGAGAAGCTTTCTTT | CASSQLSPGEAFF
TRBJ1-3 | - | few | TRBV7-7 | TGTGCCAGCAGCTTAGACGTGGGATCCGGAAACACCATATATTTT | CASSLDVGSGNTIYF
TRBJ1-2 | TRBD1 | few | TRBV29-1 | TGCAGCGTTGAAGTGGACAGGGTTTATGGCTACACCTTC | CSVEVDRVYGYTF
TRBJ2-4 | - | few | TRBV7-8 | TGTGCCAGCAGTCCCCAACGAGTCTCCAAAAACATTCAGTACTTC | CASSPQRVSKNIQYF
TRBJ2-3 | TRBD1 | - | TRBV7-2 | TGTGCCAGCAGCTTAGTTGGGACAGAGGATACGCAGTATTTT | CASSLVGTEDTQYF
TRBJ1-3 | - | few | TRBV15 | TGTGCCACCAGCACTCAAGGGACATCTGGAAACACCATATATTTT | CATSTQGTSGNTIYF
TRBJ2-7 | - | - | TRBV12-3/TRBV12-4 | TGTGCCAGCAGCCCCGCCAGAGGGCCCACGGGGGAGCAGTACTTC | CASSPARGPTGEQYF
TRBJ1-4 | TRBD1 | - | TRBV2 | TGTGCCAGCAGTGAAGGACAGGGCGGTTTAACCGGTGAAAAACTGTTTTTT | CASSEGQGGLTGEKLFF
TRBJ2-5 | TRBD2 | - | TRBV11-2 | TGTGCCAGCAGCTTAACCGGACTAGCGGGTCAAGAGACCCAGTACTTC | CASSLTGLAGQETQYF
TRBJ2-5 | TRBD2 | - | TRBV5-1 | TGCGCCAGCAGCACGGGACTAGCGGGGTCGCAAGAGACCCAGTACTTC | CASSTGLAGSQETQYF
TRBJ1-5 | TRBD1 | - | TRBV5-1 | TGCGCCAGCAGCAAAATGGGACAGGTCAATCAGCCCCAGCATTTT | CASSKMGQVNQPQHF
TRBJ1-1 | - | few | TRBV20-1 | TGCAGTGCTAGAGGACAGCAGGAAGCTTTCTTT | CSARGQQEAFF
TRBJ2-1 | - | few | TRBV5-1 | TGCGCCAGCAGCTTGCGGAGAACCGACAATGAGCAGTTCTTC | CASSLRRTDNEQFF
TRBJ2-7 | - | - | TRBV18 | TGTGCCAGCTCACGGGAGGTCGGGATGGACGAGCAGTACTTC | CASSREVGMDEQYF
TRBJ2-5 | TRBD1 | few | TRBV10-3 | TGTGCCACCCGTCCCGGGACAGGGGGAGAGACCCAGTACTTC | CATRPGTGGETQYF
TRBJ2-7 | - | - | TRBV7-8 | TGTGCCAGCAGCCCCTCCCTAGCGCCTCGCCGGGGGGAGCAGTACTTC | CASSPSLAPRRGEQYF
TRBJ2-3 | TRBD2 | few | TRBV9 | TGTGCCAGCAGCGTGGGGACTACCCTTTACACAGATACGCAGTATTTT | CASSVGTTLYTDTQYF
TRBJ2-1 | TRBD2 | - | TRBV11-2 | TGTGCCAGCAGCTCGCATAGCGGGAGTGGTAATGAGCAGTTCTTC | CASSSHSGSGNEQFF
TRBJ2-5 | TRBD2 | - | TRBV14 | TGTGCCAGCAGCCAAGCTGAGGTTTGGGGTCTAGCGGGTTTCCAAGAGACCCAGTACTTC | CASSQAEVWGLAGFQETQYF
TRBJ2-5 | - | - | TRBV10-3 | TGTGCCATCAGTGAGTCGAGGCAGGGCGAGACCCAGTACTTC | CAISESRQGETQYF